This T cell receptor (beta chain) derives from a study of T cells after yellow fever vaccination. Study summary: Fractions of low cell number were prepared using SMART-Seq v4 Ultra Low Input.

UMIs were added to TCR cDNA along with a universal primer site when it was made by 5'RACE template switching. TCRdb passed the 5' RACE reads through MiXCR, listing each CDR3 protein once. The sample lists about 260,000 distinct CDR3 sequences; about 3.5% were seen once. In this sample, this clonotype turned up many times. The antigen is undetermined. Notes on the study in general: Weaker overall, the secondary response nonetheless peaked faster (day 5 versus 15). Abundant clonotypes from the bulk population could have been carried over as contaminants into FACS-sorted repertoires.

CDR3 length: 14 residues. Germline V lookup: CDR1 SGHTA, CDR2 FQGNSA. The V and J ends lost 2 bases and 6 bases respectively, with 13 bases between them. Here the sequenced sample was PBMCs, taken 15 days after the yellow fever booster vaccination. The V gene is TRBV7-2, the J gene TRBJ1-1, with D possibly matching TRBD1 (6 bases). The receptor was isolated from a man younger than 35 who received the YFV17D yellow fever vaccine. For the CDR3, the DNA is TGTGCCAGCAGCTTACCAATCAGGGGACCTGAAGCTTTCTTT. Its translation: CASSLPIRGPEAFF.